This T cell receptor (beta chain) is from a study of T cell responses to AZD1222 COVID-19 vaccine. General study results and limits: Among the donors, most were white British and more were female, and clonal diversity was possibly underestimated. Baseline serostatus was positive in only six AZD1222 recipients. Recipients of two AZD1222 doses showed rising Spike-specific TCR breadth and depth.

The CDR3 has 16 residues. J lost 0 bases, V lost 5 bases, and 4 bases had no gene match. Germline CDR1 is SEHNR and CDR2 is FQNEAQ (reference sequence). The repertoire was sequenced with immunoSEQ multiplex PCR; TCRdb's copy has only in-frame clones and lacks some. Here the sample spans around 120,000 clones, around 87% being singletons. A remark on this clone: The antigen is undetermined.

This receptor was taken from an adult in good health. Sequencing was performed on peripheral blood, taken on day 0 of AZD1222 vaccination. The genes are TRBV7-9 and TRBJ2-6; 7 bases are a match to TRBD1. Here the CDR3 reads CASSHNRGSGANVLTF. Written as DNA, the CDR3 is TGTGCCAGCAGCCATAACAGGGGCTCTGGGGCCAACGTCCTGACTTTC. The full variable domain, its missing parts supplied by reference TRBV7-9 and TRBJ2-6, is DTGVSQNPRHKITKRGQNVTFRCDPISEHNRLYWYRQTLGQGPEFLTYFQNEAQLEKSRLLSDRFSAERPKGSFSTLEIQRTEQGDSAMYLCASSHNRGSGANVLTFGAGSRLTVL.